The sequence of this TCR beta chain was determined in a study of blood T cells in healthy people across ages. This clonotype was recorded a few times. Antigen: not known. With a J-beta primer mix and a sample-barcoded 5' primer, a second PCR ran about 7 to 11 cycles. Each cDNA molecule received a tag from a template-switch adaptor that had 12 random nucleotides. TCRdb fed the 5' RACE reads into MiXCR, producing one record per CDR3 protein. Found here are 1.5 million to 2 million distinct CDR3 sequences, roughly 49% of them singletons; the top ten hold 2.1%. The CDR3 contains 14 residues. Germline V gene lookup returns CDR1 MNHEY and CDR2 SMNVEV (reference sequence). V was cut by 4 bases and J by 3 bases, with 12 bases left in between. Regarding the study as a whole: Both naive CD4+ cell counts and diversity were greater in long-lived donors than in aged donors. Significant beta diversity loss was already apparent by age approximately 38, declining roughly linearly.

This sequence joins TRBV27 and TRBJ1-2, with D uncertain. Sequencing was performed on blood. The TCR sequence derives from a woman in her 40s in good health. CDR3 coding DNA: TGTGCCAGCAGTTCACATACGGCGGACTATGGCTACACCTTC. As protein: CASSSHTADYGYTF.